These 13 T cell receptor beta chains share one sample of origin, sequenced in a study of OX40 agonist ivuxolimab in advanced cancers. The assay was immunoSEQ multiplex PCR, and TCRdb's table has in-frame clones only and misses some. Here the sample spans about 54,000 clones, approximately 90% being singletons. The sample was CD4+ or CD8+ T cells sorted from blood, taken in a trial of the OX40 agonist ivuxolimab. Receptors were obtained from an adult with an advanced solid tumor such as melanoma, head and neck, liver or kidney cancer.

The chain couples TRBV7-9 to TRBJ1-1; D is perhaps TRBD1 (6 bases). Germline CDR1 reads SEHNR; CDR2 reads FQNEAQ (reference sequence). Trimming cost V 1 base and J 2 bases, with 14 bases left between them. CDR3 size: 16 residues. CDR3: CASSLDGRGENTEAFF. CDR3 bases: TGTGCCAGCAGCTTAGATGGCAGGGGCGAAAACACTGAAGCTTTCTTT. Using reference TRBV7-9 and TRBJ1-1 for the parts outside the CDR3, the full variable domain is DTGVSQNPRHKITKRGQNVTFRCDPISEHNRLYWYRQTLGQGPEFLTYFQNEAQLEKSRLLSDRFSAERPKGSFSTLEIQRTEQGDSAMYLCASSLDGRGENTEAFFGQGTRLTVV.

This rearrangement joins TRBV28 to TRBJ1-4; possible D gene TRBD1, 5 bases. There are 16 residues in the CDR3. V shed 0 bases and J shed 3 bases, with 11 bases lying between them. From germline, CDR1 is MDHEN and CDR2 SYDVKM. For the CDR3, the DNA is TGTGCCAGCAGTTTATGGCCGGGACGGTCTAATGAAAAACTGTTTTTT. Protein: CASSLWPGRSNEKLFF.

This rearrangement joins TRBV6-5 to TRBJ1-1; D is unresolved. The ends were cut back, 4 bases at V and 7 bases at J, with 10 bases in the middle. CDR3 length equals 12 residues. Germline loops: CDR1 MNHEY, CDR2 SVGAGI. CDR3 nucleotide sequence: TGTGCCAGCAGTTCCTCGGAGGTTGAAGCTTTCTTT. This sequence encodes CASSSSEVEAFF.

The genes are TRBV28 and TRBJ2-7, with 11 nucleotides matching TRBD2. V lost 6 bases and J lost 3; bases outside the gene matches: 10. Germline loops: CDR1 MDHEN, CDR2 SYDVKM. This CDR3 spans 16 amino acids. CDR3 residues: CASSYLLAGGGYEQYF. As DNA, the CDR3 is TGTGCCAGCAGCTACCTCCTAGCGGGGGGCGGCTACGAGCAGTACTTC.

This chain links TRBV10-3 with TRBJ1-2, with TRBD1 matching 10 bases. In germline, CDR1 is ENHRY, CDR2 SYGVKD. CDR3 size: 13 residues. V shed 3 bases and J 7 bases; nucleotides not matched to a gene: 2. The CDR3 DNA reads as TGTGCCATCAGTGAAAGGACAGGGGGTGGCTACACCTTC. It specifies CAISERTGGGYTF.

V and J are TRBV6-1 and TRBJ1-1, with D possibly TRBD1 on 5 matching bases. Trimming removed 7 bases at V and 8 bases at J, with 20 bases between. The CDR3 consists of 14 residues. CDR1 is MNHNS, CDR2 SASEGT, per germline. In nucleotides, the CDR3 is TGTGCCAGCACCGAACCTTGGGACGGTTACGAAGCTTTCTTT. It specifies CASTEPWDGYEAFF.

J is TRBJ1-3 and V is TRBV28; maybe TRBD1 (6 bases). V lost 3 bases, J lost 7 bases, and 19 bases lay in between. Germline lookup yields CDR1 MDHEN and CDR2 SYDVKM. The CDR3 loop spans 16 amino acids. The CDR3 region has the DNA TGTGCCAGCAGTTTTACGGGGCGCGGGAGGGGGAACACCATATATTTT. Its protein is CASSFTGRGRGNTIYF.

The chain couples TRBV5-4 to TRBJ2-5, with 7 bases aligning to TRBD1. TRBJ2-7 matches the DNA end more closely, so the J call is doubtful. This CDR3 is built from 13 residues. Germline-derived CDR1 and CDR2 are SGHNT and YYREEE (reference sequence). The CDR3 coding sequence is TGTGCCAGCAGCTTCCTACAGGGGAACGAGCAGTACTTC. Residues: CASSFLQGNEQYF.

The CDR3 nucleotides read TGTGCCAGCAGGCCTTCGACATACCAAGAGACCCAGTACTTC. The encoded protein is CASRPSTYQETQYF. The rearrangement joins TRBV6-6 to TRBJ2-5; D is uncertain. This CDR3 has 14 residues. V dropped 6 bases and J dropped 0 bases, with 11 bases sitting between them. CDR1 and CDR2 (germline): MNHNY, SVGAGI (reference sequence).

The V gene is TRBV5-1, the J gene TRBJ1-2; D not resolved. Per germline, CDR1 SGHRS and CDR2 YFSETQ. There are 18 residues in the CDR3. Trimming removed 1 base at V and 7 bases at J, with 26 bases between. The CDR3 region is CASSLISGGAWQPFGYTF. DNA of the CDR3: TGCGCCAGCAGCTTGATTTCTGGCGGCGCCTGGCAACCTTTTGGCTACACCTTC.

The chain uses TRBV28 and TRBJ2-7; 8 nucleotides line up with TRBD1. CDR1 is MDHEN, CDR2 SYDVKM, per germline. CDR3 size: 14 residues. V was pared by 2 bases and J by 3 bases, with 3 bases of the junction left unmatched. DNA of the CDR3: TGTGCCAGCAGTTTACCTGGACAGGGCTACGAGCAGTACTTC. Translated: CASSLPGQGYEQYF.

The rearrangement links TRBV6-5 to TRBJ1-2, with TRBD1 matching 7 bases. Germline CDR1 is MNHEY and CDR2 is SVGAGI. V lost 2 bases and J lost 3; bases outside the gene matches: 0. This CDR3 has 13 residues. The CDR3 reads CASSYGTDYGYTF. The CDR3 nucleotides are TGTGCCAGCAGTTACGGGACAGACTATGGCTACACCTTC.

The chain couples TRBV5-1 to TRBJ2-1; 8 nucleotides match TRBD1. CDR1 and CDR2 (germline): SGHRS, YFSETQ. This CDR3 is 17 amino acids long. V trimming: 4 bases; J trimming: 0 bases; junction bases outside the gene matches: 9. In DNA, the CDR3 is TGCGCCAGCAGCACGGGACAGGCCTCTCGCTCCTACAATGAGCAGTTCTTC. Its translation is CASSTGQASRSYNEQFF.